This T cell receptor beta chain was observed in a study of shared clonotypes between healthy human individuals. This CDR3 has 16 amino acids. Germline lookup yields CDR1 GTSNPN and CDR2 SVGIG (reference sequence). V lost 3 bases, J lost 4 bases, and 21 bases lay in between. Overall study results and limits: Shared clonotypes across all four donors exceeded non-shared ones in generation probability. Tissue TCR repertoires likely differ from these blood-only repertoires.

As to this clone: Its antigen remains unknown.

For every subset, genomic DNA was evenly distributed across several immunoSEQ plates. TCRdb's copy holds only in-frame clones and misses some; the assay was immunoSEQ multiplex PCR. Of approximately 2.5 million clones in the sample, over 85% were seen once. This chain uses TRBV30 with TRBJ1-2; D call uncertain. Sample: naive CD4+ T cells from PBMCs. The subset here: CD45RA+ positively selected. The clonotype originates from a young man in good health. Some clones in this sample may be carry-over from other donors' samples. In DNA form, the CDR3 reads TGTGCCTGGAGGCTCCTTAAGGTCCACGGCGGCTATGGCTACACCTTC. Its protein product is CAWRLLKVHGGYGYTF.